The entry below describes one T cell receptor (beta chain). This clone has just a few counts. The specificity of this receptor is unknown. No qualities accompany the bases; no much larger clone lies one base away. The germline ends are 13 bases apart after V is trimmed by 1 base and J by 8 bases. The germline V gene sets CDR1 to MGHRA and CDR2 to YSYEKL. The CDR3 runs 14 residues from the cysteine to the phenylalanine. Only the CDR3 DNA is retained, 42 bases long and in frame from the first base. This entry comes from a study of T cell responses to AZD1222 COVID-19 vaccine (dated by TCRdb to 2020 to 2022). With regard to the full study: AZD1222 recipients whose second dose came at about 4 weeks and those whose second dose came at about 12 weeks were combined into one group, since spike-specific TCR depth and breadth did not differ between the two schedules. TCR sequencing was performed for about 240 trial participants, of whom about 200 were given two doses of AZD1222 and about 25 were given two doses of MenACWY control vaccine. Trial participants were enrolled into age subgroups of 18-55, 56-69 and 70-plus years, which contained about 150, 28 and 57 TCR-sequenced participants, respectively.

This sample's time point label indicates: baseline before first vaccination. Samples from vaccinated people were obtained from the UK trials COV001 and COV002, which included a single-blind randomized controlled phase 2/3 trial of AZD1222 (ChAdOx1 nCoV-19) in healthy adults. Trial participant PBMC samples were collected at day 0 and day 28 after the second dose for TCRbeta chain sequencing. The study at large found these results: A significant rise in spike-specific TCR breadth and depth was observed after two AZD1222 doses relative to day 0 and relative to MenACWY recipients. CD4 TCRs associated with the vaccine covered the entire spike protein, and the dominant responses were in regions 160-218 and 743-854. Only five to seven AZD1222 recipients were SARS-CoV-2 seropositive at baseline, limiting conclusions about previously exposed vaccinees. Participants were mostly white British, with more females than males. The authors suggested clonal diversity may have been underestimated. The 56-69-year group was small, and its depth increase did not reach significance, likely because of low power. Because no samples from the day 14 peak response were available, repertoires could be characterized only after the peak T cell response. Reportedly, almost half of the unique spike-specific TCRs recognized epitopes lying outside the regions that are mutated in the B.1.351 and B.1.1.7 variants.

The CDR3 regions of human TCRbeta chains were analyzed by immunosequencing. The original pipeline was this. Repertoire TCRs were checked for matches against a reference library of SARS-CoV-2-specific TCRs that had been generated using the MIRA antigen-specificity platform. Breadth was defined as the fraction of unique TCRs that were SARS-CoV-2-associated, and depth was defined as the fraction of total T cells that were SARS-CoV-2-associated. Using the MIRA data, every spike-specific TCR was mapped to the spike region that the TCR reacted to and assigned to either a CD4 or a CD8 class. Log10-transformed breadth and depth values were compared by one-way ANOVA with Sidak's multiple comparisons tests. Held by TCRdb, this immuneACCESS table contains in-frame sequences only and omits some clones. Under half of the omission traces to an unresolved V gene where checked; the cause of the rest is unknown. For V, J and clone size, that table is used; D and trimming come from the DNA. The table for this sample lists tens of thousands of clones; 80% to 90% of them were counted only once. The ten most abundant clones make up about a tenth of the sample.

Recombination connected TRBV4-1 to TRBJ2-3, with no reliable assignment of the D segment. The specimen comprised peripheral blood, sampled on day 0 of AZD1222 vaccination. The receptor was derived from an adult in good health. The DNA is TGCGCCAGCAGCCAAGTCTTTGGCGATTCTACGCAGTATTTT. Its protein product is CASSQVFGDSTQYF.